This is a list of T cell receptor beta chains from one sample in a study of blood T cell repertoires in COVID-19. TCRdb keeps only in-frame clones here, not all; method: immunoSEQ multiplex PCR. This table has 110,000 to 150,000 clones, 75% to 85% appearing once. Material for sequencing was peripheral blood. These receptors were obtained from a man aged 50-59 years with acute or convalescent COVID-19. The CDR3 runs from the conserved cysteine through the conserved F or W. D genes are given only for firm matches. Only part of the rows carry a size: once, few, many, or a class if the clone is expanded.

size	V	J	D	CDR3	DNA
-	TRBV2	TRBJ2-2	-	CASSLHTGELFF	TGTGCCAGCAGTCTTCACACCGGGGAGCTGTTTTTT
-	TRBV2	TRBJ1-2	TRBD1	CASRTGTDYGYTF	TGTGCCAGCAGGACCGGGACAGACTATGGCTACACCTTC
-	TRBV7-2	TRBJ2-5	-	CASSPREGAGWETQYF	TGTGCCAGCAGCCCGAGAGAGGGGGCGGGGTGGGAGACCCAGTACTTC
-	TRBV10-3	TRBJ1-5	-	CAISESPDQGLLMNQPQHF	TGTGCCATCAGTGAGTCACCAGATCAGGGATTGTTAATGAATCAGCCCCAGCATTTT
-	TRBV5-1	TRBJ2-2	-	CASSKVGVEGTGELFF	TGCGCCAGCAGTAAAGTAGGAGTCGAGGGCACCGGGGAGCTGTTTTTT
-	TRBV4-1	TRBJ2-7	-	CASSQESSSYEQYF	TGCGCCAGCAGCCAAGAGTCCAGCTCCTACGAGCAGTACTTC
-	TRBV6-2/TRBV6-3	TRBJ2-5	-	CASSYRGGPETQYF	TGTGCCAGCAGTTACCGCGGGGGCCCGGAGACCCAGTACTTC
-	TRBV27	TRBJ1-1	-	CASSLRGWGDTEAFF	TGTGCCAGCAGTTTAAGGGGGTGGGGAGACACTGAAGCTTTCTTT
few	TRBV7-3	TRBJ1-1	TRBD1	CASSLRAGTGYLNTEAFF	TGTGCCAGCAGCTTAAGGGCCGGGACAGGATATCTGAACACTGAAGCTTTCTTT
-	TRBV9	TRBJ1-4	TRBD1	CASSVGAGGVYEKLFF	TGTGCCAGCAGCGTAGGGGCAGGGGGAGTTTATGAAAAACTGTTTTTT
few	TRBV28	TRBJ1-3	-	CASRKGGSGNTIYF	TGTGCCAGCAGAAAAGGGGGATCTGGAAACACCATATATTTT
-	TRBV7-8	TRBJ1-4	TRBD1	CASSLLMGQGADEKLFF	TGTGCCAGCAGCTTATTGATGGGACAGGGGGCGGATGAAAAACTGTTTTTT
once	TRBV28	TRBJ1-2	-	CASSLRGTYTF	TGTGCCAGCAGTTTAAGGGGGACCTACACCTTC
-	TRBV19	TRBJ1-1	-	CASSRGFTEAFF	TGTGCCAGTAGCCGGGGGTTTACTGAAGCTTTCTTT
-	TRBV3-1/TRBV3-2	TRBJ2-1	TRBD2	CASSHAGVLYNEQFF	TGTGCCAGCAGCCACGCGGGGGTCCTATACAATGAGCAGTTCTTC
-	TRBV5-4	TRBJ1-2	TRBD1	CASSSDPGGYYGYTF	TGTGCCAGCAGCTCCGACCCAGGGGGTTACTATGGCTACACCTTC
-	TRBV5-1	TRBJ2-3	-	CASSTGGGEADTQYF	TGCGCCAGCAGCACCGGAGGGGGCGAGGCAGATACGCAGTATTTT
-	TRBV6-5	TRBJ2-7	TRBD2	CASSSLASGRSYEQYF	TGTGCCAGCAGTTCCCTCGCTAGCGGCCGGTCCTACGAGCAGTACTTC
-	TRBV7-6	TRBJ2-5	TRBD2	CASSRTSGGEETQYF	TGTGCCAGCAGCCGGACTAGCGGGGGTGAGGAGACCCAGTACTTC
-	TRBV13	TRBJ2-7	-	CASGLVSTYEQYF	TGTGCCAGCGGCTTAGTTAGCACCTACGAGCAGTACTTC
-	TRBV5-6	TRBJ1-2	TRBD1	CASSSLDRVSSYGYTF	TGTGCCAGCAGCTCCCTCGACAGGGTAAGCTCCTATGGCTACACCTTC
-	TRBV4-1	TRBJ2-1	TRBD2	CASSQDHLAGAYNEQFF	TGCGCCAGCAGCCAAGATCATCTAGCGGGAGCCTACAATGAGCAGTTCTTC
-	TRBV3-1/TRBV3-2	TRBJ1-4	TRBD1	CASSPWTGDEKLFF	TGTGCCAGCAGCCCATGGACAGGGGACGAAAAACTGTTTTTT
-	TRBV10-3	TRBJ2-2	-	CAISESTRAAGNTGELFF	TGTGCCATCAGTGAGTCGACTCGGGCCGCGGGGAACACCGGGGAGCTGTTTTTT
once	TRBV3-1/TRBV3-2	TRBJ2-5	TRBD2	CASSLRTSGRGGETQYF	TGTGCCAGCAGCCTGAGGACTAGCGGGAGGGGGGGAGAGACCCAGTACTTC
-	TRBV19	TRBJ1-5	-	CASTPRGGPSNQPQHF	TGTGCCAGTACCCCCCGGGGGGGACCTAGCAATCAGCCCCAGCATTTT
once	TRBV4-1	TRBJ2-5	TRBD2	CASSPIPGLAGKETQYF	TGCGCCAGCAGTCCAATCCCGGGACTAGCGGGAAAAGAGACCCAGTACTTC
-	TRBV7-2	TRBJ1-3	-	CASSTPGRSGNTIYF	TGTGCCAGCAGCACACCTGGCCGCTCTGGAAACACCATATATTTT
-	TRBV6-5	TRBJ2-7	TRBD1	CASRADRGLDEQYF	TGTGCCAGCAGAGCAGACAGGGGGTTGGACGAGCAGTACTTC
-	TRBV27	TRBJ2-3	TRBD1	CASSLRGTGGLWNTDTQYF	TGTGCCAGCAGTTTAAGGGGGACAGGGGGCTTGTGGAACACAGATACGCAGTATTTT
-	TRBV19	TRBJ2-7	-	CASSILLLPNEQYF	TGTGCCAGTAGTATCCTCCTACTCCCGAACGAGCAGTACTTC
-	TRBV5-1	TRBJ2-7	-	CASTLNPSTYEQYF	TGCGCCAGCACTCTGAATCCTTCTACCTACGAGCAGTACTTC
few	TRBV6-4	TRBJ1-1	TRBD1	CASSDTDRGTEAFF	TGTGCCAGCAGCGACACGGACAGGGGCACTGAAGCTTTCTTT
-	TRBV13	TRBJ2-1	TRBD1	CASSPMTGSSYNEQFF	TGTGCCAGCAGCCCGATGACAGGGAGCTCCTACAATGAGCAGTTCTTC
-	TRBV5-5	TRBJ2-2	TRBD1	CASSHRDRDLIGELFF	TGTGCCAGCAGCCACCGGGACAGGGATCTCATCGGGGAGCTGTTTTTT
-	TRBV7-9	TRBJ2-5	-	CASSPPEGSETQYF	TGTGCCAGCAGCCCCCCGGAGGGTTCAGAGACCCAGTACTTC
-	TRBV30	TRBJ1-6	-	CAWSGDSYNSPLHF	TGTGCCTGGAGTGGTGACAGCTATAATTCACCCCTCCACTTT
-	TRBV2	TRBJ1-2	-	CASSEQGRNGYTF	TGTGCCAGCAGTGAACAGGGTAGGAATGGCTACACCTTC
once	TRBV19	TRBJ1-2	-	CASSHRSREGYGYTF	TGTGCCAGTAGTCACCGAAGCAGGGAAGGGTATGGCTACACCTTC
-	TRBV9	TRBJ1-3	-	CASSARDPDTGNTIYF	TGTGCCAGCAGCGCCCGGGATCCTGATACTGGAAACACCATATATTTT
-	TRBV5-1	TRBJ1-1	TRBD1	CASSTTGANTEAFF	TGCGCCAGCAGCACAACAGGGGCGAACACTGAAGCTTTCTTT
-	TRBV18	TRBJ1-5	-	CASSPAGPLQPQHF	TGTGCCAGCTCACCCGCGGGACCGCTGCAGCCCCAGCATTTT
-	TRBV6-5	TRBJ1-2	-	CASRKDIHGYTF	TGTGCCAGCAGGAAAGACATACATGGCTACACCTTC
-	TRBV27	TRBJ1-1	-	CASSLSGGNTEAFF	TGTGCCAGCAGTTTATCGGGGGGGAACACTGAAGCTTTCTTT
-	TRBV11-3	TRBJ1-1	-	CASSSRNTEAFF	TGTGCCAGCAGCTCCCGGAACACTGAAGCTTTCTTT
-	TRBV25-1	TRBJ1-4	-	CASSEIDRSNEKLFF	TGTGCCAGCAGTGAGATTGACAGGTCTAATGAAAAACTGTTTTTT
-	TRBV7-2	TRBJ1-4	-	CASSSVGVDEKLFF	TGTGCCAGCAGCTCAGTAGGGGTGGATGAAAAACTGTTTTTT